One TCR beta chain is described in this entry. The source of the sample is a study of OX40 agonist ivuxolimab in advanced cancers. CDR1 is SGHAT, CDR2 FQNNGV, per germline. V lost 1 base to trimming and J lost 2 bases; unmatched junction nucleotides: 9. CDR3 length: 17 amino acids. The table came from immunoSEQ multiplex PCR; TCRdb's copy has only in-frame clones and leaves some out. The sample contains tens of thousands of clones, 85% to 90% of which appear only once. The rearrangement uses TRBV11-2 and TRBJ2-3; 7 positions agree with TRBD1. This receptor was identified in an adult with an advanced solid tumor such as melanoma, head and neck, liver or kidney cancer. The sequencing here drew on CD4+ or CD8+ T cells sorted from blood, taken in a trial of the OX40 agonist ivuxolimab. The CDR3 DNA follows: TGTGCCAGCAGCTTAGGCGTATGGGACAGAGACACAGATACGCAGTATTTT. Translated, it gives CASSLGVWDRDTDTQYF.